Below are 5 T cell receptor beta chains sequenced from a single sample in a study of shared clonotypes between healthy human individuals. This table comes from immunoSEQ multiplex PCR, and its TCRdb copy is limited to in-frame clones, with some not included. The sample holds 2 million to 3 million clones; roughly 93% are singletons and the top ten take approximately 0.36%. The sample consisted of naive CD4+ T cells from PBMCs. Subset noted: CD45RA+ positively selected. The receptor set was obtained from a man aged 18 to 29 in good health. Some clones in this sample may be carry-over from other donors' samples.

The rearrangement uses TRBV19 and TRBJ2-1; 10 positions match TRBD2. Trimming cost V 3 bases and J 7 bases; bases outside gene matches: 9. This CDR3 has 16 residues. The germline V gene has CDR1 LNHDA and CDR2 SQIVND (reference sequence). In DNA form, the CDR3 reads TGTGCCAGTAGTATCTCCGGGACTAGCGCTTCGAATGAGCAGTTCTTC. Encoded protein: CASSISGTSASNEQFF.

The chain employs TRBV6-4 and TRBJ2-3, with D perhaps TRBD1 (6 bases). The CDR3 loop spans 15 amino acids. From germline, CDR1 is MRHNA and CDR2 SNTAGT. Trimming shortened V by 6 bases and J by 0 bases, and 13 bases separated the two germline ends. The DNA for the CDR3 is TGTGCCAGCAGCTGGACAGCTTCTAGCACAGATACGCAGTATTTT. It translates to CASSWTASSTDTQYF.

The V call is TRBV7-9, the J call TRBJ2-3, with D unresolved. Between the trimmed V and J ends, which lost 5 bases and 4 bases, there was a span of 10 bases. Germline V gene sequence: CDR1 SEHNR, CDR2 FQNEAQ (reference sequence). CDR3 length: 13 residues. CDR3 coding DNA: TGTGCCAGCAGCGTAGATCCCCCAGATACGCAGTATTTT. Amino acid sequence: CASSVDPPDTQYF.

The CDR3 nucleotides are TGTGCCATCAGGGGGGAGGGTAAGAAGACCCAGTACTTC. This sequence encodes CAIRGEGKKTQYF. This chain connects TRBV10-3 to TRBJ2-5; 7 nucleotides agree with TRBD2. There are 13 residues in the CDR3. Trimming removed 6 bases from V and 6 bases from J; junction bases left unmatched: 7. Per the germline V gene, CDR1 is ENHRY and CDR2 is SYGVKD.

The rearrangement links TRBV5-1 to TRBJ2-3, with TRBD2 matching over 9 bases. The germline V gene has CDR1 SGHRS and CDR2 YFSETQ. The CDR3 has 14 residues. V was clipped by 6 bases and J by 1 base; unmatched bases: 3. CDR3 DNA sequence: TGCGCCAGCATGTCTAGCGGGGGCACAGATACGCAGTATTTT. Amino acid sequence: CASMSSGGTDTQYF.